The 25 T cell receptor beta chains listed next were all sequenced from one sample in a study of early T cells in non-severe SARS-CoV-2 infection. TCRdb reanalysed the 5' RACE reads using MiXCR and keeps one entry per CDR3 protein. The repertoire has more than 60,000 distinct CDR3 sequences, roughly 12% of them found once; the top ten carry around 2.9%. The source was whole blood, collected at baseline. The receptors originated from an adult who was a healthcare worker with PCR-confirmed SARS-CoV-2 infection or an uninfected control (not recorded which).

This clonotype was counted at least ten times. The gene calls are TRBV4-2 and TRBJ2-2; 8 bases are a match to TRBD2. CDR1 LGHNA and CDR2 YNFKEQ come from the germline V gene. Trimming took 3 bases from V and 1 from J; bases not matched to a gene: 4. This CDR3 is built from 16 residues. The CDR3 is CASSQSAGGNTGELFF. DNA for the CDR3: TGTGCCAGCAGCCAGTCTGCGGGGGGGAACACCGGGGAGCTGTTTTTT.

The chain couples TRBV6-5 to TRBJ1-2; D remains unclear. This CDR3 has 17 amino acids. The V gene lost 2 bases and the J gene lost 2 bases, with 18 bases spanning the gap. The V gene's germline CDR1 is MNHEY and CDR2 SVGAGI. The CDR3 DNA reads TGTGCCAGCAGTTACCTCCCAGGTCGGCAGGACAACTATGGCTACACCTTC. Protein product: CASSYLPGRQDNYGYTF.

The chain joins TRBV3-1 to TRBJ1-2; no clear D. CDR1 LGHDT and CDR2 YNNKEL come from the germline V gene (reference sequence). V was trimmed by 1 base and J by 7 bases, leaving 7 bases between them. The CDR3 length is 12 residues. The CDR3, as DNA: TGTGCCAGCAGCCAAGTAGGGAGTGGCTACACCTTC. Its protein is CASSQVGSGYTF.

The J gene is TRBJ2-1, the V gene TRBV3-1, with TRBD1 matching over 7 bases. Trimming removed 7 bases from V and 2 bases from J; junction bases left unmatched: 2. CDR3 length: 13 amino acids. Germline lookup yields CDR1 LGHDT and CDR2 YNNKEL (reference sequence). CDR3: CASTGQTYNEQFF. The CDR3 DNA reads as TGTGCCAGCACGGGACAGACCTACAATGAGCAGTTCTTC.

V and J are TRBV3-1 and TRBJ2-7; D unresolved. Per germline, CDR1 LGHDT and CDR2 YNNKEL (reference sequence). V lost 3 bases and J 1 base, leaving 13 bases between the germline ends. This CDR3 contains 15 residues. Written as DNA, the CDR3 is TGTGCCAGCAGCCACCAACAAAGCTTTTCCTACGAGCAGTACTTC. Translation: CASSHQQSFSYEQYF.

This clonotype was detected many times. The chain carries TRBV7-2 and TRBJ1-1, with D maybe TRBD1 (5 bases). V lost 4 bases and J 8 bases, leaving 14 bases between the germline ends. Per the germline V gene, CDR1 is SGHTA and CDR2 is FQGNSA. This CDR3 region has 13 residues. The CDR3 is CASSSRNRDEAFF. The CDR3 region has the DNA TGTGCCAGCAGCTCCCGGAACCGGGACGAAGCTTTCTTT.

This clonotype was counted between two and nine times. The genes are TRBV7-9 and TRBJ2-3; weak D call: TRBD2 (6 bases). Trimming left V 8 bases short and J 8 bases short, with 14 bases between. CDR1 and CDR2 from the germline V gene are SEHNR and FQNEAQ (reference sequence). The CDR3 is 12 amino acids. The CDR3 nucleotides are TGTGCCAGCCATGCTTTGGGGGGTACGCAGTATTTT. Amino acid sequence: CASHALGGTQYF.

This sequence joins TRBV2 and TRBJ2-3; TRBD2 agrees at 14 bases. The germline gives CDR1 SNHLY, CDR2 FYNNEI. V lost 6 bases and J lost 7; bases outside the gene matches: 12. The CDR3 is 17 amino acids. The CDR3: CASSKRPTSGGANTQYF. The CDR3 DNA sequence: TGTGCCAGCAGCAAACGTCCGACTAGCGGGGGGGCAAATACGCAGTATTTT.

The CDR3 DNA sequence: TGTGCAAAAGACCCCATTACCGGGGAGCTGTTTTTT. Amino acids: CAKDPITGELFF. J is TRBJ2-2 and V is TRBV12-2. TRBV12-2 is recorded as a pseudogene. The CDR3 extends over 12 amino acids.

The CDR3 nucleotides read TGCGCCAGCAGCTTGGGCCCAGGGGTGGGCACTGAAGCTTTCTTT. Translation: CASSLGPGVGTEAFF. The genes are TRBV5-1 and TRBJ1-1, with D possibly TRBD1 on 6 matching bases. With 0 bases removed from V and 4 bases from J, the gap between germline ends came to 13 bases. Germline-derived CDR1 and CDR2 are SGHRS and YFSETQ. The CDR3 length is 15 residues.

The sample holds a few counts of this clonotype. The rearrangement joins TRBV11-1 to TRBJ2-2, with a possible D match to TRBD2 (5 bases). CDR3 size: 18 residues. CDR1 and CDR2 from the germline V gene are SGHAT and FQDESV (reference sequence). V lost 1 base to trimming and J lost 4 bases, with 19 bases between them. CDR3 loop: CASSLGGGLLRRTGELFF. The CDR3 DNA reads TGTGCCAGCAGCTTAGGAGGCGGGCTATTAAGGCGCACCGGGGAGCTGTTTTTT.

This clonotype was seen only a few times. J is TRBJ2-5 and V is TRBV5-4, with 7 bases aligning to TRBD2. The V segment lost 4 bases and the J segment 5 bases; nucleotides outside the gene matches: 8. CDR1 SGHNT and CDR2 YYREEE come from the germline V gene (reference sequence). CDR3 size: 14 residues. The DNA of the CDR3 is TGTGCCAGCAGCCGACCTAGCGGCGGGGAGACCCAGTACTTC. Residues: CASSRPSGGETQYF.

Ten or more counts support this clonotype. The chain employs TRBV20-1 and TRBJ1-3, with 8 bases matching TRBD1. Per germline, CDR1 DFQATT and CDR2 SNEGSKA (reference sequence). V shed 3 bases, J shed 16 bases, and the junction held 14 bases outside the gene matches. The CDR3 loop spans 13 amino acids. CDR3 loop: CSASRDRSLPGYF. CDR3 DNA sequence: TGCAGTGCTAGCCGGGACAGGTCCCTGCCTGGGTATTTT.

A few counts support this clonotype. The CDR3 loop reads CSWTGQGDQPQHF. DNA of the CDR3: TGCAGTTGGACGGGACAGGGGGATCAGCCCCAGCATTTT. The chain recombines TRBV20-1 with TRBJ1-5, with 11 nucleotides matching TRBD1. The V and J ends lost 8 bases and 5 bases, in that order; junction bases with no gene match: 5. CDR1 is DFQATT, CDR2 SNEGSKA, per germline (reference sequence). The CDR3 totals 13 residues.

This clonotype was detected only a few times. This chain joins TRBV3-1 and TRBJ1-1; 9 bases align to TRBD1. The CDR3 sequence is 14 residues long. Germline CDR1 and CDR2: LGHDT and YNNKEL (reference sequence). The trim removed 1 base at V and 11 bases at J, leaving 8 bases unmatched. The CDR3 loop is CASSQADRGNKAFF. CDR3 coding DNA: TGTGCCAGCAGCCAAGCGGACAGGGGCAATAAGGCTTTCTTT.

The CDR3 sequence: CASSLDTGSRSGYTF. DNA for the CDR3: TGCGCCAGCAGCTTGGATACAGGGTCCCGGAGTGGCTACACCTTC. The chain is built from TRBV5-1 and TRBJ1-2; D might be TRBD1 (6 bases). This CDR3 has 15 amino acids. The germline V gene has CDR1 SGHRS and CDR2 YFSETQ. Trimming pared 0 bases from V and 7 bases from J, leaving 16 bases between.

The V and J genes are TRBV5-4 and TRBJ2-7; 8 bases line up with TRBD2. The CDR3 is 16 amino acids. V was pared by 7 bases and J by 3 bases, with 15 bases of the junction left unmatched. The germline gives CDR1 SGHNT, CDR2 YYREEE (reference sequence). DNA of the CDR3: TGTGCCAGCGGAAAAGACCCCGCCGGGACTAGCTACGAGCAGTACTTC. This sequence encodes CASGKDPAGTSYEQYF.

This chain joins TRBV7-2 and TRBJ2-3, with 10 bases that match TRBD2. V trimming: 5 bases; J trimming: 0 bases; junction bases outside the gene matches: 5. Germline V lookup: CDR1 SGHTA, CDR2 FQGNSA. The CDR3 has 16 residues. The CDR3 DNA reads TGTGCCAGCAGCCCACGACTAGCGGGTAGCACAGATACGCAGTATTTT. Translated, it gives CASSPRLAGSTDTQYF.

The V call is TRBV12-3 or TRBV12-4, the J call TRBJ2-6, with TRBD1 identical over 7 bases. Trimming at V came to 7 bases and at J to 2 bases, leaving 5 bases not matched to a gene. The CDR3 covers 15 residues. The CDR3 reads CASTNDRAGANVLTF. The CDR3 region has the DNA TGTGCCAGCACTAACGACAGGGCTGGGGCCAACGTCCTGACTTTC.

This clonotype was seen more than once but under ten times. The rearrangement links TRBV19 to TRBJ2-6; D is undetermined. The length of the CDR3 is 14 residues. Trimming shortened V by 0 bases and J by 4 bases, and 4 bases separated the two germline ends. Germline V gene data show CDR1 as LNHDA and CDR2 as SQIVND (reference sequence). CDR3 protein: CASSIEGGANVLTF. The CDR3 DNA is TGTGCCAGTAGTATAGAGGGAGGGGCCAACGTCCTGACTTTC.

This rearrangement joins TRBV14 to TRBJ2-3; 15 nucleotides align to TRBD2. V dropped 6 bases and J dropped 4; count of bases not matched to a gene: 8. Germline values: CDR1 SGHDN, CDR2 FVKESK. This CDR3 has 17 residues. In DNA, the CDR3 is TGTGCCAGCAGTCCGGGACTAGCGGGGGGCCCCCCAGATACGCAGTATTTT. Its protein is CASSPGLAGGPPDTQYF.

The genes are TRBV25-1 and TRBJ1-2, with D possibly being TRBD1 (5 bases). CDR3 length: 12 amino acids. V lost 6 bases, J lost 5 bases, and 10 bases lay in between. In germline, CDR1 is MGHDK, CDR2 SYGVNS. The CDR3 region has the DNA TGTGCCAGCAGAGGGGACGGTTATGGCTACACCTTC. It is translated as CASRGDGYGYTF.

A word on this clonotype: Its ends do not fully match the called genes, so a read error is possible. The chain couples TRBV18 to TRBJ2-1, with D unresolved. In germline, CDR1 is KGHSH, CDR2 LQKENI. The length of the CDR3 is 14 residues. CDR3 protein: CVSSHLAEYNEQFF. DNA for the CDR3: TGTGTCAGCTCACATTTGGCGGAGTACAATGAGCAGTTCTTC.

This clonotype has more than one count but fewer than ten. The chain carries TRBV20-1 and TRBJ2-1; TRBD1 aligns across 8 bases. Germline lookup yields CDR1 DFQATT and CDR2 SNEGSKA (reference sequence). The CDR3 runs to 14 residues. J lost 5 bases, V lost 5 bases, and 8 bases had no gene match. CDR3 DNA sequence: TGCAGTGCTCCCGACAGGGGACCAAACAATGAGCAGTTCTTC. Amino acids: CSAPDRGPNNEQFF.

This clonotype was counted a few times. This sequence joins TRBV28 and TRBJ2-7; no reliable D call. Trimming took off 2 bases at V and 2 bases at J, with 4 bases between the two ends. Germline CDR1 MDHEN, CDR2 SYDVKM. CDR3 length equals 12 residues. In nucleotides, the CDR3 is TGTGCCAGCAGTTTAAGGGCCTACGAGCAGTACTTC. Translating gives CASSLRAYEQYF.